A selection of T cell receptor beta chains follows, all from one sample in a study of blood T cell repertoires in COVID-19. Sequencing used immunoSEQ multiplex PCR; TCRdb keeps in-frame clones, though not all of them. The sample includes roughly 13,000 clones, 83% of them seen just once. The specimen sequenced was peripheral blood. Source of these receptors: a man in his forties or fifties with active or convalescent COVID-19. Both conserved end residues are part of each CDR3. A D gene is named only where the DNA matches it firmly. Where a row states a size, it is once, few, many or the class of an expanded clone; other rows omit it.

d_call j_call v_call clone_size cdr3_nt cdr3_aa
TRBD2 TRBJ2-1 TRBV3-1/TRBV3-2 . TGTGCCAGCAGCCAAGGCCAGCGGGAGGGCCGGAATGAGCAGTTCTTC CASSQGQREGRNEQFF
. TRBJ2-3 TRBV24-1 medium-sized TGTGCCACCAGTGATTCGGCTAGCACCACAGATACGCAGTATTTT CATSDSASTTDTQYF
TRBD1 TRBJ2-1 TRBV2 . TGTGCCAGCATTTCTAGGGGGCCCGTAGGTTACAATGAGCAGTTCTTC CASISRGPVGYNEQFF
. TRBJ2-7 TRBV25-1 . TGTGCCAGCGCCGGGACTCCGACCTACGAGCAGTACTTC CASAGTPTYEQYF
. TRBJ2-7 TRBV13 . TGTGCCAGCAGCTTAGGACAGGCCTCCTACGAGCAGTACTTC CASSLGQASYEQYF
TRBD1 TRBJ2-1 TRBV15 once TGTGCCACCAGCCGCCAGACAGGGGTAGAGCAGTTCTTC CATSRQTGVEQFF
. TRBJ2-1 TRBV7-2 . TGTGCCAGCAGCTTAGTCTCTCAGTACAATGAGCAGTTCTTC CASSLVSQYNEQFF
TRBD1 TRBJ1-1 TRBV25-1 . TGTGCCAGCAGTGAAGACAGGGTGAACACTGAAGCTTTCTTT CASSEDRVNTEAFF
. TRBJ2-5 TRBV21-1 . TGTGCCAGCAGCAAATCCCCTACAGGACGCACACAAGAGACCCAGTACTTC CASSKSPTGRTQETQYF
. TRBJ2-1 TRBV7-2 . TGTGCCAGCAGCTTACTTCGGACACCGCTTGACAATGAGCAGTTCTTC CASSLLRTPLDNEQFF
. TRBJ2-7 TRBV6-5 . TGTGCCAGCAGTTACATTCAGGGTCATGAGCAGTACTTC CASSYIQGHEQYF
. TRBJ2-5 TRBV21-1 few TGTGCCAGCACCAAACCGAGGTCCAAGGAGGCCCAGTACTTC CASTKPRSKEAQYF
. TRBJ1-2 TRBV12-5 . TGTGCTAGTGGTTTGGTCGGGGTTAACTATGGCTACACCTTC CASGLVGVNYGYTF
TRBD2 TRBJ2-7 TRBV2 . TGTGCCAGCAGTGAATCCGCGACTAGCGGTTTCGAGCAGTACTTC CASSESATSGFEQYF
. TRBJ2-5 TRBV6-2/TRBV6-3 . TGTGCCAGCAGCGGGAGAATGGAGACCCAGTACTTC CASSGRMETQYF
TRBD1 TRBJ2-3 TRBV3-1/TRBV3-2 . TGTGCCAGCAGCCAAGGTCGGGACAGAACCCTGTATTTT CASSQGRDRTLYF
. TRBJ2-1 TRBV6-2/TRBV6-3 medium-sized TGTGCCAGCAGCTTGGAGGACAGCTCCTACAATGAGCAGTTCTTC CASSLEDSSYNEQFF
TRBD1 TRBJ1-5 TRBV2 . TGTGCCAGCAGTGTGGACAGGGAGGGACAGCCCCAGCATTTT CASSVDREGQPQHF
. TRBJ2-4 TRBV11-3 . TGTGCCAGCAGCTCGTCGGGGAACATTCAGTACTTC CASSSSGNIQYF
. TRBJ2-5 TRBV7-2 . TGTGCCAGCAGCTACAGGGTACAAGAGACCCAGTACTTC CASSYRVQETQYF
TRBD1 TRBJ1-1 TRBV29-1 . TGCAGCGTTGGGGGACAGCTCACTGAAGCTTTCTTT CSVGGQLTEAFF
. TRBJ1-6 TRBV27 . TGTGCCAGCAGTTTCAAGACAGGTTATAATTCACCCCTCCACTTT CASSFKTGYNSPLHF
. TRBJ1-6 TRBV18 . TGTGCCAGCTCACCAGTAGGGGATAATTCACCCCTCCACTTT CASSPVGDNSPLHF
TRBD1 TRBJ2-1 TRBV24-1 . TGTGCCACCAGTGATTCGGACAGGGGAAAATTCTTC CATSDSDRGKFF
TRBD1 TRBJ2-1 TRBV7-2 . TGTGCCAGCAGCAAAGACAGGGGTAGCGCGTACAATGAGCAGTTCTTC CASSKDRGSAYNEQFF
. TRBJ2-3 TRBV5-1 . TGCGCCAGCAGGTGGGGGCCCAGGGCAGATACGCAGTATTTT CASRWGPRADTQYF
. TRBJ2-6 TRBV7-9 . TGTGCCAGCAGTCCCCCCGGGATCTCTGGGGCCAACGTCCTGACTTTC CASSPPGISGANVLTF
TRBD1 TRBJ1-6 TRBV28 . TGTGCCAGCAGTTGGACAGGGGGCGGGAATTCACCCCTCCACTTT CASSWTGGGNSPLHF
. TRBJ1-2 TRBV19 . TGTGCCAGTAGCCCCACCCCGCGCATAGACTATGGCTACACCTTC CASSPTPRIDYGYTF
TRBD1 TRBJ1-3 TRBV5-6 . TGTGCCAGCAGCTTGGACAGGGGGAATGTCGGAAACACCATATATTTT CASSLDRGNVGNTIYF
. TRBJ2-5 TRBV7-2 . TGTGCCAGCAGTTGGGGGGGGGCCCAAGAGACCCAGTACTTC CASSWGGAQETQYF
. TRBJ2-3 TRBV28 once TGTGCCAGCACGCGACCGGGAAACTTTGATTCTAGCACAGATACGCAGTATTTT CASTRPGNFDSSTDTQYF
. TRBJ2-7 TRBV7-3 once TGTGCCAGCAGTTCCCGTAGGGGGGGAACTCCCTACGAGCAGTACTTC CASSSRRGGTPYEQYF
. TRBJ1-4 TRBV19 . TGTGCCAGTAGTATAATCCTTCTTGCAACTAATGAAAAACTGTTTTTT CASSIILLATNEKLFF
. TRBJ1-5 TRBV28 . TGTGCCAGGGCCCCGGGGGGGATCAATCAGCCCCAGCATTTT CARAPGGINQPQHF
. TRBJ2-1 TRBV2 . TGTGCCAGCAGCCGAACGTCGCCGGGGAGCTCCTACAATGAGCAGTTCTTC CASSRTSPGSSYNEQFF
TRBD1 TRBJ2-1 TRBV12-3/TRBV12-4 . TGTGCCAGCAGGACAGGGGGGGTCAATGAGCAGTTCTTC CASRTGGVNEQFF
. TRBJ2-2 TRBV9 once TGTGCCAGCAGCGTTTCCCCGGCCGGGGAGCTGTTTTTT CASSVSPAGELFF
. TRBJ1-6 TRBV11-3 . TGTGCCAGCAGCTTAGGGTCGGGGGATAATTCACCCCTCCACTTT CASSLGSGDNSPLHF
TRBD2 TRBJ2-3 TRBV18 . TGTGCCAGCTCACCACCGGTGAGACTAGCAGGCACAGATACGCAGTATTTT CASSPPVRLAGTDTQYF
. TRBJ1-1 TRBV19 . TGTGCCAGTAGCCTTTACAGGCTCACTGAAGCTTTCTTT CASSLYRLTEAFF
TRBD1 TRBJ2-7 TRBV30 . TGTGCTTGCCCCGGGACAGGGAGACCCGAGCAGTACTTC CACPGTGRPEQYF
TRBD2 TRBJ2-1 TRBV3-1/TRBV3-2 . TGTGCCAGCAGCTTAGTAGCGGGAGGGATATTCAATGAGCAGTTCTTC CASSLVAGGIFNEQFF
. TRBJ1-5 TRBV6-6 . TGTGCCAGCAGTTCGGAGCAGCCCCAGCATTTT CASSSEQPQHF
. TRBJ1-6 TRBV27 once TGTGCCAGCAGGTCGCCGTCCACGGGATCACCCCTCCACTTT CASRSPSTGSPLHF
TRBD2 TRBJ2-7 TRBV7-2 . TGTGCCAGCAGCCTCGGGATAGCGGGAGGGGAGCAGTACTTC CASSLGIAGGEQYF
TRBD2 TRBJ2-5 TRBV5-6 . TGTGCCAGCAGCTTGGCGGCGGGGGGCTACCAAGAGACCCAGTACTTC CASSLAAGGYQETQYF
. TRBJ1-6 TRBV30 . TGTGCCTGGAGTGGGAACAGGGATTCACCCCTCCACTTT CAWSGNRDSPLHF
. TRBJ2-2 TRBV11-2 . TGTGCCAGCAGTCGGACAGCCAACACCGGGGAGCTGTTTTTT CASSRTANTGELFF